This TCR beta chain originates from a study of shared clonotypes between healthy human individuals. Terminally differentiated effector memory CD45RA+ cells were excluded by CCR7 positive selection of CD45RO-negative cells. Per germline, CDR1 MNHEY and CDR2 SVGAGI. Trimming removed 2 bases from V and 3 bases from J, with 8 bases in between. This CDR3 has 13 amino acids. Libraries were prepared by immunoSEQ multiplex PCR; TCRdb keeps only in-frame clonotypes and omits some of them. Found here are nearly 2 million clones, roughly 95% of them singletons; the top ten hold approximately 1.2%. As concerns this clone: Other DNA sequences in this sample translate to the same CDR3.

The chain is built from TRBV6-5 and TRBJ2-7; D is undetermined. Sequenced: naive CD8+ T cells sorted from blood. The receptor's source is a man in his late teens or twenties in good health. CDR3 coding DNA: TGTGCCAGCAGTTACAGGGCAGACTACGAGCAGTACTTC. Protein sequence: CASSYRADYEQYF.